This is a list of T cell receptor beta chains from one sample in a study of blood T cell repertoires in COVID-19. Data came from immunoSEQ multiplex PCR; TCRdb stores just in-frame clones and leaves some out. The sample has more than 120,000 clones; approximately 90% are singletons. The sample taken for sequencing was peripheral blood. The receptors stem from a woman aged 45 to 65 with acute or convalescent COVID-19. Each CDR3 is given with its conserved first and last residue. The D gene is left open where the match is weak. Size values are once, few and many counts, or a class for expanded clones, and some rows have none.

J: TRBJ2-1; size: .; V: TRBV3-1/TRBV3-2; D: .; CDR3: CASSQENGRLGNEQFF; DNA: TGTGCCAGCAGCCAAGAGAATGGCAGGTTGGGCAATGAGCAGTTCTTC
J: TRBJ2-5; size: .; V: TRBV9; D: TRBD1; CDR3: CASSASGQGERETQYF; DNA: TGTGCCAGCAGCGCCTCGGGACAGGGGGAGAGAGAGACCCAGTACTTC
J: TRBJ2-5; size: once; V: TRBV6-1; D: .; CDR3: CASSSSQGKTQYF; DNA: TGTGCCAGCAGTTCTTCACAGGGAAAGACCCAGTACTTC
J: TRBJ1-2; size: once; V: TRBV30; D: TRBD1; CDR3: CAWREQGTYGYTF; DNA: TGTGCCTGGAGGGAACAGGGGACCTATGGCTACACCTTC
J: TRBJ2-3; size: .; V: TRBV29-1; D: TRBD2; CDR3: CSVATATSGRGTDTQYF; DNA: TGCAGCGTTGCTACAGCGACTAGCGGGAGGGGCACAGATACGCAGTATTTT
J: TRBJ2-5; size: few; V: TRBV6-5; D: .; CDR3: CASSTSGRQETQYF; DNA: .
J: TRBJ2-3; size: .; V: TRBV19; D: TRBD1; CDR3: CASSPQGYTQYF; DNA: TGTGCCAGTAGCCCACAGGGGTATACGCAGTATTTT
J: TRBJ2-1; size: .; V: TRBV5-4; D: .; CDR3: CASALMGGAHEQFF; DNA: TGTGCCTCCGCCTTAATGGGCGGGGCCCATGAGCAGTTCTTC
J: TRBJ1-6; size: .; V: TRBV19; D: .; CDR3: CASSIGGLNSPLHF; DNA: TGTGCCAGTAGTATCGGGGGGCTAAATTCACCCCTCCACTTT
J: TRBJ1-6; size: once; V: TRBV19; D: TRBD1; CDR3: CASNIDRVSDSPLHF; DNA: TGTGCCAGTAACATAGACAGGGTATCAGATTCACCCCTCCACTTT
J: TRBJ1-6; size: .; V: TRBV2; D: .; CDR3: CASSEGRDNSPLHF; DNA: TGTGCCAGCAGTGAAGGGAGGGATAATTCACCCCTCCACTTT
J: TRBJ1-2; size: once; V: TRBV15; D: .; CDR3: CATSRDLLRGTYGYTF; DNA: TGTGCCACCAGCAGAGACCTGTTAAGGGGGACCTATGGCTACACCTTC
J: TRBJ2-1; size: .; V: TRBV14; D: .; CDR3: CASSQILQSTYNEQFF; DNA: TGTGCCAGCAGCCAAATTTTACAGTCCACCTACAATGAGCAGTTCTTC
J: TRBJ2-2; size: .; V: TRBV4-2; D: TRBD2; CDR3: CASSQVRQRGDVGELFF; DNA: TGTGCCAGCAGCCAAGTAAGGCAGCGGGGTGATGTCGGGGAGCTGTTTTTT
J: TRBJ2-7; size: once; V: TRBV18; D: TRBD1; CDR3: CASSPGTGGPYEQYF; DNA: TGTGCCAGCTCACCGGGGACAGGTGGCCCCTACGAGCAGTACTTC
J: TRBJ2-7; size: .; V: TRBV10-3; D: .; CDR3: CAITHEQYF; DNA: TGTGCCATAACACACGAGCAGTACTTC
J: TRBJ2-6; size: once; V: TRBV18; D: .; CDR3: CASSPSVAGANVLTF; DNA: TGTGCCAGCTCACCTTCAGTGGCTGGGGCCAACGTCCTGACTTTC
J: TRBJ2-1; size: .; V: TRBV7-9; D: .; CDR3: CASSFPSVNNEQFF; DNA: TGTGCCAGCAGCTTTCCCTCAGTAAACAATGAGCAGTTCTTC
J: TRBJ1-2; size: .; V: TRBV30; D: TRBD1; CDR3: CAWRPKIGTGVYGYTF; DNA: TGTGCCTGGAGGCCAAAGATAGGGACAGGGGTCTATGGCTACACCTTC
J: TRBJ2-7; size: .; V: TRBV14; D: .; CDR3: CASSQGGGRGVRSYEQYF; DNA: TGTGCCAGCAGCCAAGGAGGAGGGAGAGGGGTAAGGTCCTACGAGCAGTACTTC
J: TRBJ1-3; size: few; V: TRBV18; D: .; CDR3: CASSPPGLRGNTIYF; DNA: TGTGCCAGCTCACCACCAGGACTGAGGGGAAACACCATATATTTT
J: TRBJ2-3; size: .; V: TRBV7-3; D: .; CDR3: CASSPDGGTDTQYF; DNA: TGTGCCAGCAGCCCCGACGGAGGCACAGATACGCAGTATTTT
J: TRBJ2-2; size: .; V: TRBV28; D: .; CDR3: CASTAALQLRNTGELFF; DNA: TGTGCCAGCACCGCGGCCCTACAACTGAGAAACACCGGGGAGCTGTTTTTT
J: TRBJ2-6; size: .; V: TRBV6-5; D: .; CDR3: CALESSGANVLTF; DNA: TGTGCCTTGGAGTCTTCTGGGGCCAACGTCCTGACTTTC
J: TRBJ2-2; size: .; V: TRBV5-1; D: .; CDR3: CASSLKTTSNTGELFF; DNA: TGCGCCAGCAGCCTTAAGACTACGTCGAACACCGGGGAGCTGTTTTTT
J: TRBJ1-2; size: once; V: TRBV30; D: .; CDR3: CAWSPGRDYGYTF; DNA: TGTGCCTGGAGTCCGGGCAGGGACTATGGCTACACCTTC
J: TRBJ1-1; size: .; V: TRBV19; D: TRBD1; CDR3: CASSPPGQMNTEAFF; DNA: TGTGCCAGTAGTCCTCCGGGACAGATGAACACTGAAGCTTTCTTT
J: TRBJ1-2; size: .; V: TRBV18; D: .; CDR3: CASSPRGWGYTF; DNA: TGTGCCAGCTCACCAAGGGGTTGGGGCTACACCTTC
J: TRBJ2-7; size: once; V: TRBV19; D: .; CDR3: CASTLGHRSSYEQYF; DNA: TGTGCCAGTACTCTGGGACACCGGAGCTCCTACGAGCAGTACTTC
J: TRBJ2-3; size: .; V: TRBV6-5; D: TRBD2; CDR3: CASTPSGGPDTQYF; DNA: TGTGCCAGCACCCCTAGCGGGGGCCCAGATACGCAGTATTTT
J: TRBJ2-5; size: .; V: TRBV18; D: TRBD1; CDR3: CASSLGQGGETQYF; DNA: TGTGCCAGCTCACTCGGACAGGGAGGAGAGACCCAGTACTTC
J: TRBJ2-3; size: .; V: TRBV30; D: TRBD1; CDR3: CAWKGAGQGATDTQYF; DNA: TGTGCCTGGAAAGGGGCGGGACAGGGGGCTACAGATACGCAGTATTTT
J: TRBJ1-2; size: .; V: TRBV2; D: .; CDR3: CASSPPGVGYGYTF; DNA: TGTGCCAGCAGCCCACCGGGGGTTGGTTATGGCTACACCTTC
J: TRBJ1-1; size: .; V: TRBV6-5; D: TRBD1; CDR3: CASSYSGTANTEAFF; DNA: TGTGCCAGCAGTTACTCCGGGACAGCGAACACTGAAGCTTTCTTT
J: TRBJ1-6; size: .; V: TRBV30; D: TRBD1; CDR3: CAWSALTGDNSPLHF; DNA: TGTGCCTGGAGTGCCCTGACAGGGGACAATTCACCCCTCCACTTT
J: TRBJ2-5; size: .; V: TRBV27; D: .; CDR3: CASSWTQGETQYF; DNA: TGTGCCAGCAGTTGGACACAGGGTGAGACCCAGTACTTC
J: TRBJ1-3; size: .; V: TRBV11-2; D: .; CDR3: CASSLGQVEGNTIYF; DNA: TGTGCCAGCAGCTTAGGGCAGGTGGAAGGAAACACCATATATTTT
J: TRBJ1-3; size: .; V: TRBV7-3; D: TRBD1; CDR3: CASSENSGGNGNTIYF; DNA: TGTGCCAGCAGCGAAAACTCAGGGGGGAATGGAAACACCATATATTTT
J: TRBJ2-7; size: .; V: TRBV11-2; D: .; CDR3: CASSSEGQLSYEQYF; DNA: TGTGCCAGCAGCTCTGAGGGACAACTCTCCTACGAGCAGTACTTT